What follows are 17 T cell receptor beta chains derived from one specimen sequenced in a study of shared clonotypes between healthy human individuals. Libraries were prepared by immunoSEQ multiplex PCR; TCRdb keeps only in-frame clonotypes and omits some of them. The repertoire has over a million clones, under 99% of them found once; the top ten carry roughly 0.45%. Sequencing was performed on naive CD4+ T cells sorted from blood. Indicated subset: CD45RA+ positively selected. Receptor source: a man aged 25 to 40 in good health.

The rearrangement uses TRBV28 and TRBJ2-7, with 7 bases fitting TRBD1. V lost 4 bases to trimming and J lost 0 bases; unmatched junction nucleotides: 3. Germline V lookup: CDR1 MDHEN, CDR2 SYDVKM. The CDR3 runs to 14 residues. The CDR3 here is CASSSTGVSYEQYF. DNA of the CDR3: TGTGCCAGCAGTTCAACAGGGGTCTCCTACGAGCAGTACTTC. The whole variable domain, remainder taken from reference TRBV28 and TRBJ2-7, is DVKVTQSSRYLVKRTGEKVFLECVQDMDHENMFWYRQDPGLGLRLIYFSYDVKMKEKGDIPEGYSVSREKKERFSLILESASTNQTSMYLCASSSTGVSYEQYFGPGTRLTVT.

Regarding this clone: Different DNA sequences within this sample yield the same CDR3. The chain carries TRBV7-2 and TRBJ2-3; D unclear. CDR1 and CDR2 from the germline V gene are SGHTA and FQGNSA. The ends were cut back, 3 bases at V and 2 bases at J, with 6 bases in the middle. This CDR3 contains 13 residues. The CDR3 sequence is CASSLAPTDTQYF. The CDR3 DNA reads as TGTGCCAGCAGCTTGGCGCCCACAGATACGCAGTATTTT.

For this clone: Distinct nucleotide sequences in the sample also encode this CDR3. The rearrangement joins TRBV5-1 to TRBJ2-1; TRBD2 matches 9 bases. Germline V gene sequence: CDR1 SGHRS, CDR2 YFSETQ. This CDR3 has 15 amino acids. The junction had 4 bases not matched to a gene; V was cut back by 0 bases and J by 6 bases. This CDR3 reads CASSLALAGTNEQFF. The CDR3 region has the DNA TGCGCCAGCAGCTTGGCTCTAGCGGGGACCAATGAGCAGTTCTTC.

The chain couples TRBV5-8 to TRBJ1-5; D unclear. Looked up from germline, CDR1 is SGHTS and CDR2 is YDEGEE. This CDR3 is built from 13 residues. Trimming removed 2 bases at V and 0 bases at J, with 3 bases between. CDR3 protein: CASSLYSNQPQHF. The CDR3 region has the DNA TGTGCCAGCAGCTTATATAGCAATCAGCCCCAGCATTTT. The whole variable domain, filled in from reference TRBV5-8 and TRBJ1-5, reads EAGVTQSPTHLIKTRGQQATLRCSPISGHTSVYWYQQALGLGLQFLLWYDEGEERNRGNFPPRFSGRQFPNYSSELNVNALELEDSALYLCASSLYSNQPQHFGDGTRLSIL.

The chain is built from TRBV6-6 and TRBJ2-3; D remains ambiguous. There are 16 residues in the CDR3. Trimming took off 2 bases at V and 2 bases at J, with 14 bases between the two ends. The germline CDR1 and CDR2 sequences are MNHNY and SVGAGI (reference sequence). This CDR3 is CASSYPGLGDTDTQYF. DNA for the CDR3: TGTGCCAGCAGTTACCCTGGGTTAGGTGACACAGATACGCAGTATTTT.

This chain uses TRBV6-5 with TRBJ2-7, with D possibly being TRBD1 (5 bases). The CDR3 is 13 amino acids. Looked up from germline, CDR1 is MNHEY and CDR2 is SVGAGI. V was shortened by 2 bases and J by 7 bases, with 12 bases between the two germline ends. The CDR3 sequence: CASSYSRTLEQYF. For the CDR3, the DNA is TGTGCCAGCAGTTACAGCAGGACACTTGAGCAGTACTTC.

J is TRBJ2-1 and V is TRBV18; 14 bases match TRBD2. V trimming: 4 bases; J trimming: 6 bases; junction bases outside the gene matches: 8. This CDR3 is 17 amino acids long. From germline, CDR1 is KGHSH and CDR2 LQKENI. CDR3 in amino acids: CASSQLGLAGGGNEQFF. In nucleotides, the CDR3 is TGTGCCAGCTCACAGCTAGGACTAGCGGGAGGTGGCAATGAGCAGTTCTTC. Drawing the rest from reference TRBV18 and TRBJ2-1, the complete variable domain is NAGVMQNPRHLVRRRGQEARLRCSPMKGHSHVYWYRQLPEEGLKFMVYLQKENIIDESGMPKERFSAEFPKEGPSILRIQQVVRGDSAAYFCASSQLGLAGGGNEQFFGPGTRLTVL.

Comments on this clone: Germline is not matched at one junction end, which may reflect a read error. The chain links TRBV15 to TRBJ1-1; D is unclear. CDR1 and CDR2 from the germline V gene are LNHNV and YYDKDF (reference sequence). There are 14 residues in the CDR3. The DNA of the CDR3 is TGTGCCACCAGCAGAGATCTCGGCAGGTCCAATTTTATCTTT. Residues: CATSRDLGRSNFIF.

This rearrangement joins TRBV29-1 to TRBJ2-7, with 8 bases matching TRBD2. The CDR3 totals 13 residues. The ends lost 6 bases at V and 6 bases at J; junction bases unmatched: 10. The germline CDR1 and CDR2 sequences are SQVTM and ANQGSEA. The CDR3, as DNA: TGCAGCGTGACCTCGGGGGGGGCTGGCGAGCAGTACTTC. The encoded protein is CSVTSGGAGEQYF.

Turning to this clone: The same CDR3 can be traced to other DNA sequences in this sample. The chain employs TRBV19 and TRBJ2-5; tentative D call: TRBD1 (6 bases). Germline CDR1 is LNHDA and CDR2 is SQIVND (reference sequence). The CDR3 loop spans 14 amino acids. The V and J ends lost 3 bases and 1 base respectively, with 9 bases between them. CDR3 nucleotides: TGTGCCAGTAGTATTGGACAGTTCCAAGAGACCCAGTACTTC. Translated, it gives CASSIGQFQETQYF. Full variable domain (outside the CDR3, taken from reference TRBV19 and TRBJ2-5): DGGITQSPKYLFRKEGQNVTLSCEQNLNHDAMYWYRQDPGQGLRLIYYSQIVNDFQKGDIAEGYSVSREKKESFPLTVTSAQKNPTAFYLCASSIGQFQETQYFGPGTRLLVL.

The chain uses TRBV6-5 and TRBJ2-7, with D unclear. Germline CDR1 is MNHEY and CDR2 is SVGAGI. This CDR3 has 13 residues. The germline V and J ends were trimmed by 4 bases and 3 bases, with 10 bases remaining between them. The CDR3 DNA reads as TGTGCCAGCAGTTCGATAGCTCTCTACGAGCAGTACTTC. Protein product: CASSSIALYEQYF.

This clone appeared a single time. The V call is TRBV7-2, the J call TRBJ2-5; 7 positions agree with TRBD2. The V gene's germline CDR1 is SGHTA and CDR2 FQGNSA. CDR3 length: 14 residues. With V trimmed by 4 bases and J by 0 bases, 2 bases remained unmatched. CDR3 bases: TGTGCCAGCAGCTGGGGGGGGTACCAAGAGACCCAGTACTTC. Translating gives CASSWGGYQETQYF.

As concerns this clone: This CDR3 is also generated by other DNA sequences in the sample. The rearrangement uses TRBV5-1 and TRBJ2-5, with 7 bases aligning to TRBD1. The length of the CDR3 is 14 residues. Trimming cost V 2 bases and J 4 bases; bases outside gene matches: 5. CDR1 is SGHRS, CDR2 YFSETQ, per germline. Here the CDR3 reads CASSLQGSGETQYF. The DNA for the CDR3 is TGCGCCAGCAGCTTACAGGGGAGTGGAGAGACCCAGTACTTC.

This chain connects TRBV19 to TRBJ1-5, with TRBD1 matching 9 bases. The CDR3 runs to 13 residues. V was clipped by 5 bases and J by 5 bases; unmatched bases: 1. Germline-derived CDR1 and CDR2 are LNHDA and SQIVND (reference sequence). CDR3 in DNA: TGTGCCAGTAGTGGGACAGGGCATCAGCCCCAGCATTTT. Its protein product is CASSGTGHQPQHF.

The chain employs TRBV28 and TRBJ2-7; the match to TRBD1 covers 7 bases. This CDR3 region has 15 residues. From germline, CDR1 is MDHEN and CDR2 SYDVKM. The V segment lost 2 bases and the J segment 0 bases; nucleotides outside the gene matches: 4. The CDR3, as DNA: TGTGCCAGCAGTTTAGGGGGACAGTCCTCCTACGAGCAGTACTTC. Translating it yields CASSLGGQSSYEQYF.

This rearrangement joins TRBV18 to TRBJ2-5, with D perhaps TRBD2 (6 bases). V was trimmed by 4 bases and J by 4 bases, leaving 7 bases between them. Germline CDR1 is KGHSH and CDR2 is LQKENI. This CDR3 is built from 12 residues. CDR3 DNA: TGTGCCAGCTCACGGGGAGGAGAGACCCAGTACTTC. Translation: CASSRGGETQYF.

This clone was recorded only once. The chain recombines TRBV5-1 with TRBJ2-1; D possibly matches TRBD1 or TRBD2 (5 bases each). In germline, CDR1 is SGHRS, CDR2 YFSETQ. Trimming shortened V by 4 bases and J by 0 bases, and 11 bases separated the two germline ends. The CDR3 loop spans 15 amino acids. CDR3 protein: CASSRGTNSYNEQFF. The CDR3 DNA is TGCGCCAGCAGCCGGGGCACCAACTCCTACAATGAGCAGTTCTTC.